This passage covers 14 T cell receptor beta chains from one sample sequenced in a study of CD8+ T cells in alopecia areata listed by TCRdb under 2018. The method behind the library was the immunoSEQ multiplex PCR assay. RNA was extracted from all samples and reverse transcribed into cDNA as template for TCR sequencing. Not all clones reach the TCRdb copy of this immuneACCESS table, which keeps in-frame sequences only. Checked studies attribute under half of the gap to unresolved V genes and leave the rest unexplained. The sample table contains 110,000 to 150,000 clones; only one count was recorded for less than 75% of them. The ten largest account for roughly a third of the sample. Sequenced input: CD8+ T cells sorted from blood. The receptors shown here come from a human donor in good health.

CDR3 protein: CASSNGDRGEQYF. DNA for the CDR3: TGTGCCAGTAGTAACGGCGACCGCGGCGAGCAGTACTTC. The chain employs TRBV19 and TRBJ2-7, with D unresolved. This CDR3 is 13 amino acids long. Germline V gene lookup returns CDR1 LNHDA and CDR2 SQIVND (reference sequence). V gave up 4 bases and J gave up 6 bases, with 13 bases separating them.

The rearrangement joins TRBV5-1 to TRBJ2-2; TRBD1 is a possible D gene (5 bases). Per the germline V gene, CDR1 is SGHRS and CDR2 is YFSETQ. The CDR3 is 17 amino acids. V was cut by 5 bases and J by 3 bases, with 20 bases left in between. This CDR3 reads CASSLYPQEMDTGELFF. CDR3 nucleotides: TGCGCCAGCAGTCTGTACCCACAGGAGATGGACACCGGGGAGCTGTTTTTT.

The CDR3 reads CSVTGTGLSTGELFF. The CDR3 nucleotides read TGCAGCGTTACCGGGACAGGGCTATCAACCGGGGAGCTGTTTTTT. This rearrangement joins TRBV29-1 to TRBJ2-2; TRBD1 aligns across 9 bases. CDR3 size: 15 residues. CDR1 SQVTM and CDR2 ANQGSEA come from the germline V gene. V lost 5 bases to trimming and J lost 5 bases; unmatched junction nucleotides: 9.

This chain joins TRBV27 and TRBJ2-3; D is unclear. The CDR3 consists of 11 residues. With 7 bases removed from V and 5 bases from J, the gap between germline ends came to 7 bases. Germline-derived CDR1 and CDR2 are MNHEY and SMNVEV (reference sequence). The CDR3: CASMKKDTQYF. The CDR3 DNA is TGTGCCAGCATGAAGAAAGATACGCAGTATTTT.

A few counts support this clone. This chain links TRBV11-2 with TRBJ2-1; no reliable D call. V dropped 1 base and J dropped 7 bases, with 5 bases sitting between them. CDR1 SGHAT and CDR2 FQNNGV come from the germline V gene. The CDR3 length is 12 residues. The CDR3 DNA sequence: TGTGCCAGCAGCTTAGCCACTAATGAGCAGTTCTTC. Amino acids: CASSLATNEQFF.

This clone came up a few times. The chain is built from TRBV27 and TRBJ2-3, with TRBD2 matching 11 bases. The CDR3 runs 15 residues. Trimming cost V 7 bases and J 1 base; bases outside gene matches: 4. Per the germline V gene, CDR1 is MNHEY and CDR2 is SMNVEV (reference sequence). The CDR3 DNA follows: TGTGCCAGCACCGAGACTAGCGGGGGCACAGATACGCAGTATTTT. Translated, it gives CASTETSGGTDTQYF.

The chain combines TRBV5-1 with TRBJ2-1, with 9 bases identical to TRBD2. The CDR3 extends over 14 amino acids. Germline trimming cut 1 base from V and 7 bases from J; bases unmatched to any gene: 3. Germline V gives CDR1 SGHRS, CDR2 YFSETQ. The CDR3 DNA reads TGCGCCAGCAGCTTGAGAAGCGGGGGGAATGAGCAGTTCTTC. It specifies CASSLRSGGNEQFF.

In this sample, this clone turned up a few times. CDR3 residues: CASTLPVHGGNEQFF. CDR3 bases: TGTGCCAGCACCCTCCCGGTACACGGCGGCAATGAGCAGTTCTTC. The chain uses TRBV19 and TRBJ2-1; D is unclear. Between the trimmed V and J ends, which lost 9 bases and 6 bases, there was a span of 21 bases. Germline loops: CDR1 LNHDA, CDR2 SQIVND (reference sequence). The CDR3 is made up of 15 amino acids.

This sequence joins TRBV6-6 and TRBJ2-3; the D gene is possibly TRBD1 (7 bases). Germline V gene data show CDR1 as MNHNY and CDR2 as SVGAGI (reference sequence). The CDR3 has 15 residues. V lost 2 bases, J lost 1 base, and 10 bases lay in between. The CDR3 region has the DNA TGTGCCAGCAGTTACGGGGGGACAGGCACAGATACGCAGTATTTT. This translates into CASSYGGTGTDTQYF.

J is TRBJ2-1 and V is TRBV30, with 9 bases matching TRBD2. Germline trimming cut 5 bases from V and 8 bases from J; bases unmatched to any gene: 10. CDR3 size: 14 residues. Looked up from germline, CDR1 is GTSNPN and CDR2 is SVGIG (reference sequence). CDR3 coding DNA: TGTGCCTGGTCGGGACTAGCTGTTCTCGATGAGCAGTTCTTC. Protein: CAWSGLAVLDEQFF.

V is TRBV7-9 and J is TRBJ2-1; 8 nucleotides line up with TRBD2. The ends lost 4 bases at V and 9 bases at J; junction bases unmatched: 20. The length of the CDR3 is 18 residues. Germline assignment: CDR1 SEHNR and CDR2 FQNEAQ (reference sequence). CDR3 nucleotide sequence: TGTGCCAGCAGCTCTTACACTAGCGGATCAAGAATTGCGGCTGAGCAGTTCTTC. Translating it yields CASSSYTSGSRIAAEQFF.

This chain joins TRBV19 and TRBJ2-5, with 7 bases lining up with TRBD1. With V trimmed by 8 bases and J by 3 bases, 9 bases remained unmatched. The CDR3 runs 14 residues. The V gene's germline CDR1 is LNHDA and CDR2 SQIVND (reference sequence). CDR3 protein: CASCEGGREETQYF. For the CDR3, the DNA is TGTGCCAGTTGCGAAGGGGGCAGGGAAGAGACCCAGTACTTC.

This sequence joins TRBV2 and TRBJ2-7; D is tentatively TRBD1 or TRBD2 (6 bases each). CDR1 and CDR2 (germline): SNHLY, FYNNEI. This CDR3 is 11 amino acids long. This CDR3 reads CATDGGLEQYF. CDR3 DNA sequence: TGTGCTACTGACGGGGGCCTCGAGCAGTACTTC.

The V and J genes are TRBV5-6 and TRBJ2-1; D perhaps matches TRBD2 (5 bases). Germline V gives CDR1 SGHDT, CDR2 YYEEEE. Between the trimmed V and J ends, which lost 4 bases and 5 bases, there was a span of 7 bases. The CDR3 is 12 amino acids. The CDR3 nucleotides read TGTGCCAGCAGCCCGAGGGACAATGAGCAGTTCTTC. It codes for CASSPRDNEQFF.